This is a list of T cell receptor beta chains from one sample in a study of T cells in localized non-small cell lung cancer. Using immunoSEQ multiplex PCR, the repertoire was profiled, and TCRdb retains in-frame clones only, with some absent. The sample includes about 40,000 clones, approximately 83% of them seen just once. The specimen was peripheral blood, collected before any cancer treatment. The receptors stem from a man aged 40 to 70 with stage I lung adenocarcinoma. Both conserved end residues are trimmed from each CDR3. The order of the fields is J gene, V gene, D gene, CDR3 protein. A D gene is named only where the DNA matches it firmly.

j_call: TRBJ1-2; v_call: TRBV6-1; d_call: .; cdr3_aa: ARSEAPNSEYGYT
j_call: TRBJ2-1; v_call: TRBV9; d_call: TRBD2; cdr3_aa: ASTRAGASDEQF
j_call: TRBJ1-4; v_call: TRBV2; d_call: .; cdr3_aa: ASSEAHPGEKLF
j_call: TRBJ2-1; v_call: TRBV12-1; d_call: .; cdr3_aa: ASSFSWEGRSYNEQF
j_call: TRBJ2-7; v_call: TRBV28; d_call: TRBD1; cdr3_aa: ASSSAGTGSYEQY
j_call: TRBJ2-7; v_call: TRBV6-1; d_call: TRBD2; cdr3_aa: ASSNPGLAVYEQY
j_call: TRBJ2-1; v_call: TRBV7-9; d_call: .; cdr3_aa: ASSPWSSYNEQF
j_call: TRBJ1-5; v_call: TRBV5-1; d_call: .; cdr3_aa: ASSLRGESNQPQH
j_call: TRBJ2-7; v_call: TRBV5-5; d_call: TRBD1; cdr3_aa: ASRRGTDSYEQY
j_call: TRBJ2-4; v_call: TRBV4-3; d_call: TRBD1; cdr3_aa: ASGVGQGGRNIQY
j_call: TRBJ2-5; v_call: TRBV12-5; d_call: .; cdr3_aa: ASAPAGTDQETQY
j_call: TRBJ2-7; v_call: TRBV19; d_call: .; cdr3_aa: ASSPGYEQY
j_call: TRBJ2-7; v_call: TRBV9; d_call: TRBD1; cdr3_aa: ASSVDPGQGPYEQY
j_call: TRBJ2-1; v_call: TRBV6-1; d_call: .; cdr3_aa: ASSGQGHEQF
j_call: TRBJ2-1; v_call: TRBV19; d_call: .; cdr3_aa: ASSIGEGAQF
j_call: TRBJ2-7; v_call: TRBV29-1; d_call: .; cdr3_aa: SVGSQGYGSSYEQY
j_call: TRBJ1-4; v_call: TRBV13; d_call: .; cdr3_aa: ASSNENEKLF
j_call: TRBJ1-4; v_call: TRBV27; d_call: TRBD1; cdr3_aa: ASRFTGATNEKLF
j_call: TRBJ2-7; v_call: TRBV11-1; d_call: TRBD2; cdr3_aa: ASSLALAGDEQY
j_call: TRBJ2-5; v_call: TRBV7-8; d_call: .; cdr3_aa: ASSSVGTGGETQY
j_call: TRBJ2-2; v_call: TRBV6-6; d_call: .; cdr3_aa: ASSSSNTGELF
j_call: TRBJ2-1; v_call: TRBV7-9; d_call: TRBD2; cdr3_aa: ASSPSGSGGNEQF
j_call: TRBJ2-5; v_call: TRBV5-6; d_call: .; cdr3_aa: ASSLRAGETQY
j_call: TRBJ2-5; v_call: TRBV9; d_call: .; cdr3_aa: ASSAVVGGRETQY
j_call: TRBJ2-1; v_call: TRBV27; d_call: TRBD1; cdr3_aa: ASSLTATGITVQF
j_call: TRBJ2-7; v_call: TRBV19; d_call: TRBD1; cdr3_aa: ASNTGTGAYEQY
j_call: TRBJ2-7; v_call: TRBV4-2; d_call: TRBD2; cdr3_aa: ASSQVGGNYEQY
j_call: TRBJ1-3; v_call: TRBV30; d_call: TRBD1; cdr3_aa: AWSVGNRGHSGNTIY
j_call: TRBJ2-3; v_call: TRBV2; d_call: .; cdr3_aa: ASQTRTTDTQY
j_call: TRBJ2-1; v_call: TRBV28; d_call: TRBD1; cdr3_aa: ASSLLSVRQGNEQF
j_call: TRBJ1-1; v_call: TRBV9; d_call: TRBD1; cdr3_aa: ASSQSQGRNTEAF
j_call: TRBJ2-7; v_call: TRBV4-1; d_call: .; cdr3_aa: ASRPLEGAKSYEQY
j_call: TRBJ2-7; v_call: TRBV4-3; d_call: .; cdr3_aa: ASSQDLRGPYEQY
j_call: TRBJ2-3; v_call: TRBV5-1; d_call: .; cdr3_aa: ASTQTKGTDTQY
j_call: TRBJ2-7; v_call: TRBV7-6; d_call: .; cdr3_aa: ASSQVGGANYEQY
j_call: TRBJ2-3; v_call: TRBV6-4; d_call: .; cdr3_aa: ASSDEGATDTQY
j_call: TRBJ2-7; v_call: TRBV28; d_call: .; cdr3_aa: ASSLFPGTEQY
j_call: TRBJ2-1; v_call: TRBV19; d_call: .; cdr3_aa: ASSIGRMGEQF
j_call: TRBJ1-3; v_call: TRBV6-5; d_call: .; cdr3_aa: ASTGSGNTIY
j_call: TRBJ1-2; v_call: TRBV5-5; d_call: .; cdr3_aa: ASSQESYGYT
j_call: TRBJ2-7; v_call: TRBV5-1; d_call: TRBD2; cdr3_aa: ASSYTSGGGPYEQY